Below, 9 T cell receptor beta chains from the same sample are listed, as sequenced in a study of T cell responses to AZD1222 COVID-19 vaccine. Sequencing was performed with immunoSEQ multiplex PCR; in TCRdb, only in-frame clones are kept and a portion is missing. Among 150,000 to 200,000 clones listed, around 90% were seen once. This specimen was peripheral blood, taken 28 days after the second dose of the MenACWY control vaccine. The receptor set was obtained from an adult who received the MenACWY meningococcal vaccine as a control.

The chain uses TRBV10-1 and TRBJ2-1, with D perhaps matching TRBD2 (6 bases). Germline V CDR1 and CDR2: WNHNN, SYGVQD (reference sequence). The CDR3 extends over 16 amino acids. Trimming shortened V by 2 bases and J by 0 bases, and 11 bases separated the two germline ends. CDR3 residues: CASSETSLSSYNEQFF. CDR3 DNA: TGCGCCAGCAGTGAGACTAGCCTAAGCTCCTACAATGAGCAGTTCTTC.

The V call is TRBV18, the J call TRBJ2-1; D is ambiguous. Germline assignment: CDR1 KGHSH and CDR2 LQKENI. The V and J ends lost 2 bases and 0 bases respectively, with 8 bases between them. CDR3 length: 15 residues. The CDR3 spells CASSPSPTSYNEQFF. In DNA form, the CDR3 reads TGTGCCAGCTCACCAAGCCCGACCTCCTACAATGAGCAGTTCTTC.

The rearrangement links TRBV7-2 to TRBJ1-5; 10 bases align to TRBD1. Germline values: CDR1 SGHTA, CDR2 FQGNSA. The CDR3 is made up of 14 amino acids. With 1 base clipped from V and 8 bases from J, the junction kept 2 bases outside the gene matches. As DNA, the CDR3 is TGTGCCAGCAGCTTAGGGGGGACAGGGGAGCCCCAGCATTTT. Its translation is CASSLGGTGEPQHF.

The chain employs TRBV12-5 and TRBJ1-2, with a weak D call TRBD1 (6 bases). This CDR3 has 14 residues. Germline V CDR1 and CDR2: LGHNT, FRNRAP. Trimming removed 5 bases at V and 7 bases at J, with 17 bases between. CDR3 coding DNA: TGTGCTAGTGGTGGGGGGCAGGAGCTGGCTGGCTACACCTTC. This translates into CASGGGQELAGYTF.

The chain uses TRBV29-1 and TRBJ2-7; 7 bases agree with TRBD1. CDR3 size: 14 residues. V was pared by 2 bases and J by 2 bases, with 6 bases of the junction left unmatched. From germline, CDR1 is SQVTM and CDR2 ANQGSEA. The CDR3 region has the DNA TGCAGCGTTGAACCACCGGGACAGCCCTACGAGCAGTACTTC. This translates into CSVEPPGQPYEQYF.

The rearrangement uses TRBV3-1 (or the pseudogene TRBV3-2) and TRBJ2-7; 10 nucleotides line up with TRBD2. J was trimmed by 6 bases and V by 2 bases; bases with no gene match: 10. Germline CDR1 reads LGHDT; CDR2 reads YNNKEL (reference sequence). The CDR3 is 16 amino acids. CDR3 amino acids: CASSQRGQLAGSEQYF. The DNA for the CDR3 is TGTGCCAGCAGCCAAAGAGGGCAACTAGCGGGAAGCGAGCAGTACTTC.

The genes are TRBV29-1 and TRBJ2-2, with D unresolved. V lost 6 bases and J 5 bases, leaving 10 bases between the germline ends. CDR3 length equals 12 residues. The germline V gene encodes CDR1 SQVTM and CDR2 ANQGSEA. CDR3 protein: CSVRSRTGELFF. In DNA form, the CDR3 reads TGCAGCGTCCGCTCTAGGACCGGGGAGCTGTTTTTT.

The V and J genes are TRBV7-2 and TRBJ1-6, with 7 nucleotides matching TRBD1. The junction had 7 bases not matched to a gene; V was cut back by 4 bases and J by 10 bases. Germline lookup yields CDR1 SGHTA and CDR2 FQGNSA. This CDR3 has 14 residues. CDR3 DNA sequence: TGTGCCAGCAGCTCCCAGACAGGGTACTCACCCCTCCACTTT. The encoded protein is CASSSQTGYSPLHF.

This chain links TRBV6-5 with TRBJ1-6; D ambiguous. The CDR3 consists of 13 residues. The germline CDR1 and CDR2 sequences are MNHEY and SVGAGI. The V end lost 6 bases, the J end lost 7 bases, and 10 bases lay between the germline ends. The CDR3 spells CASSTGVNSPLHF. Written as DNA, the CDR3 is TGTGCCAGCAGCACGGGAGTCAATTCACCCCTCCACTTT.